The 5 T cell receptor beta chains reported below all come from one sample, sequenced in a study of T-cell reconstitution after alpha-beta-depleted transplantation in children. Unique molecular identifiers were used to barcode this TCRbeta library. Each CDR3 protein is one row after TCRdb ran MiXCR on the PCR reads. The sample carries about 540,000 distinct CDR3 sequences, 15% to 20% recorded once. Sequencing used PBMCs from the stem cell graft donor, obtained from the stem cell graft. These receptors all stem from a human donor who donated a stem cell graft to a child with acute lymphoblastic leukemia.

The CDR3 region has the DNA TGCAGCGTCCAACAGGCCAATGGAAACACCATATATTTT. As protein: CSVQQANGNTIYF. The J gene is TRBJ1-3, the V gene TRBV29-1; a weak D match, TRBD1 (5 bases). Trimming pared 6 bases from V and 3 bases from J, leaving 12 bases between. This CDR3 contains 13 residues. CDR1 is SQVTM and CDR2 is ANQGSEA in the germline V gene.

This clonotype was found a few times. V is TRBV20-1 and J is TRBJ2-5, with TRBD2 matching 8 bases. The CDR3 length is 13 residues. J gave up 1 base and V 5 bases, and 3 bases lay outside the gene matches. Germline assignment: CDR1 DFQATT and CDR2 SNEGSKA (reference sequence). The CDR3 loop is CSAGSGAQETQYF. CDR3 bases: TGCAGTGCTGGTAGCGGGGCCCAAGAGACCCAGTACTTC.

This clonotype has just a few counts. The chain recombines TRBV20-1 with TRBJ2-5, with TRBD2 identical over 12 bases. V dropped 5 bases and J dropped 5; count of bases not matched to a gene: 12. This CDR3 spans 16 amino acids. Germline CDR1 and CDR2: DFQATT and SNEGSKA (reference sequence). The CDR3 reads CSALASGRANVETQYF. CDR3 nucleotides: TGCAGTGCTTTAGCTAGCGGGAGGGCGAATGTGGAGACCCAGTACTTC.

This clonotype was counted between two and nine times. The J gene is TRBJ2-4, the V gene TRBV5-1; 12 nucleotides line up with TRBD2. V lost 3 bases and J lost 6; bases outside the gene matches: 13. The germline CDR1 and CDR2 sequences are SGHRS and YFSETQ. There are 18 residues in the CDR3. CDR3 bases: TGCGCCAGCAGCTCGGGTGCTAGCGGGGGGGTCCCGGGAAACATTCAGTACTTC. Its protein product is CASSSGASGGVPGNIQYF.

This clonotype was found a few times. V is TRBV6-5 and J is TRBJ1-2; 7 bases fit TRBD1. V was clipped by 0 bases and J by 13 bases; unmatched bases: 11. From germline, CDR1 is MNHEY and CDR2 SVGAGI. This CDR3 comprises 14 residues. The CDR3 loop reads CASSYSQGLGPGTF. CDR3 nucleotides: TGTGCCAGCAGTTACTCACAGGGGTTGGGTCCAGGCACCTTC.